The T cell receptor beta chain described here comes from a study of blood T cells in healthy people across ages. For the second PCR, which ran for 7 to 11 cycles, a sample-barcoded 5' primer and a J-beta primer mix were used. MiXCR, run by TCRdb on the 5' RACE reads, gives a single entry per CDR3 protein. The sample carries 980,000 or so distinct CDR3 sequences, roughly 43% recorded once. The CDR3 sequence is 15 residues long. Germline V CDR1 and CDR2: SQVTM, ANQGSEA. J was trimmed by 4 bases and V by 0 bases; bases with no gene match: 5. The chain carries TRBV29-1 and TRBJ2-1; 8 bases align to TRBD1. The clonotype comes from a man younger than 40 in good health. The sequenced material came from blood. The CDR3 DNA reads TGCAGCGTTGAAGAGGATCGGACAGGGTACAATGAGCAGTTCTTC. It translates to CSVEEDRTGYNEQFF.